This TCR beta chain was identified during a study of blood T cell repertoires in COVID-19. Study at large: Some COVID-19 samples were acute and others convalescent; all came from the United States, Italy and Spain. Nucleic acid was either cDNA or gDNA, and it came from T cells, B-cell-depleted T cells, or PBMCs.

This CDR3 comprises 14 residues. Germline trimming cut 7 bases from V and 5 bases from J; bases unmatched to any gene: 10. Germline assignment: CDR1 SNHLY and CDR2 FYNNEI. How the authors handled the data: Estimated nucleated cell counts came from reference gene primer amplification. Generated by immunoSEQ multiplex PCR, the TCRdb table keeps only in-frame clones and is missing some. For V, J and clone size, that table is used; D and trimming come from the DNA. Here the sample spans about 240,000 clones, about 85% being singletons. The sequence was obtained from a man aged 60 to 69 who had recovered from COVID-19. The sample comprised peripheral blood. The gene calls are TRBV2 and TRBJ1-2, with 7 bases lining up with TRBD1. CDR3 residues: CASMRGQDRYGYTF. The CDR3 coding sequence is TGTGCCAGCATGAGAGGACAGGATCGTTATGGCTACACCTTC.